This is a list of T cell receptor beta chains from one sample in a study of cytomegalovirus exposure and HLA in healthy donors. Assay used: immunoSEQ multiplex PCR; TCRdb lists only in-frame clones, some missing. Of 85,000 to 90,000 clones listed, roughly 96% were seen once; the top ten hold roughly 0.8%. The sequencing sample was made of PBMCs. These receptors were taken from a man younger than 30 in good health and CMV-seronegative. The CDR3 runs from the conserved cysteine through the conserved F or W. Fields, in order: V gene, clone size, D gene, J gene, CDR3 protein, CDR3 DNA. A D gene is named only where the DNA matches it firmly. Clone size is given for some rows only: seen once, a few or many times, or a class if the clone is expanded.

V: TRBV28; size: once; D: TRBD1; J: TRBJ2-1; CDR3: CASSLAGTGRIDEQFF; DNA: TGTGCCAGCAGTCTCGCCGGGACAGGGCGAATTGATGAGCAGTTCTTC
V: TRBV30; size: few; D: .; J: TRBJ2-1; CDR3: CAWSVLGATDEQFF; DNA: TGTGCCTGGAGTGTACTGGGGGCGACGGATGAGCAGTTCTTC
V: TRBV5-1; size: .; D: TRBD1; J: TRBJ2-5; CDR3: CASSLGQGGQETQYF; DNA: TGCGCCAGCAGCCTCGGACAGGGCGGGCAAGAGACCCAGTACTTC
V: TRBV27; size: .; D: .; J: TRBJ2-5; CDR3: CASRLTGIETQYF; DNA: TGTGCCAGCAGATTAACAGGGATAGAGACCCAGTACTTC
V: TRBV7-3; size: .; D: .; J: TRBJ1-1; CDR3: CASSLAPGSDAFF; DNA: TGTGCCAGCAGCTTAGCCCCGGGTTCCGATGCTTTCTTT
V: TRBV29-1; size: .; D: .; J: TRBJ2-7; CDR3: CSVVRDSEQYF; DNA: TGCAGCGTTGTACGGGACTCCGAGCAGTACTTC
V: TRBV28; size: .; D: .; J: TRBJ2-7; CDR3: CASIESGQLSYEQYF; DNA: TGTGCCAGCATTGAATCGGGACAACTCTCCTACGAGCAGTACTTC
V: TRBV28; size: .; D: .; J: TRBJ1-1; CDR3: CASSPVSVNTEAFF; DNA: TGTGCCAGCAGTCCCGTGTCGGTGAACACTGAAGCTTTCTTT
V: TRBV18; size: once; D: .; J: TRBJ2-6; CDR3: CASSHYWTTAGANVLTF; DNA: TGTGCCAGCTCACACTATTGGACAACTGCTGGGGCCAACGTCCTGACTTTC
V: TRBV7-9; size: .; D: .; J: TRBJ1-1; CDR3: CASSPLNTEAFF; DNA: TGTGCCAGCAGTCCATTGAACACTGAAGCTTTCTTT
V: TRBV6-5; size: .; D: TRBD1; J: TRBJ1-2; CDR3: CASSSWTGVTGYGYTF; DNA: TGTGCCAGCAGTTCATGGACAGGGGTTACTGGATATGGCTACACCTTC
V: TRBV30; size: .; D: .; J: TRBJ2-5; CDR3: CAWKVIGAYQETQYF; DNA: TGTGCCTGGAAGGTAATAGGGGCGTACCAAGAGACCCAGTACTTC
V: TRBV6-5; size: .; D: .; J: TRBJ2-7; CDR3: CASSSGPATGYEQYF; DNA: TGTGCCAGCAGCTCTGGGCCAGCCACGGGATACGAGCAGTACTTC
V: TRBV4-3; size: .; D: TRBD2; J: TRBJ2-3; CDR3: CASSQISSSGGTDTQYF; DNA: TGCGCCAGCAGCCAAATAAGTTCTAGCGGGGGCACAGATACGCAGTATTTT
V: TRBV11-1; size: .; D: .; J: TRBJ2-1; CDR3: CASSLARYNEQFF; DNA: TGTGCCAGCAGCTTAGCGCGCTACAATGAGCAGTTCTTC
V: TRBV7-6; size: .; D: TRBD1; J: TRBJ2-3; CDR3: CASSLRGTGLTDTQYF; DNA: TGTGCCAGCAGCTTAAGAGGGACAGGACTCACAGATACGCAGTATTTT
V: TRBV15; size: once; D: .; J: TRBJ2-2; CDR3: CATSRELPSEVSNTGELFF; DNA: TGTGCCACCAGCAGAGAGCTCCCGTCGGAGGTATCGAACACCGGGGAGCTGTTTTTT
V: TRBV29-1; size: once; D: .; J: TRBJ2-3; CDR3: CSIPPGDSADTQYF; DNA: TGCAGCATCCCCCCAGGGGATTCAGCAGATACGCAGTATTTT
V: TRBV9; size: once; D: TRBD2; J: TRBJ2-1; CDR3: CASTTLAGEYNEQFF; DNA: TGTGCCAGCACCACACTAGCGGGCGAGTACAATGAGCAGTTCTTC
V: TRBV5-6; size: .; D: .; J: TRBJ2-5; CDR3: CASSLLAGPQETQYF; DNA: TGTGCCAGCAGCTTGCTAGCAGGACCCCAAGAGACCCAGTACTTC
V: TRBV7-2; size: .; D: .; J: TRBJ1-4; CDR3: CASSFDRNEKLFF; DNA: TGTGCCAGCAGCTTCGACAGAAATGAAAAACTGTTTTTT
V: TRBV27; size: .; D: TRBD2; J: TRBJ2-5; CDR3: CASSYSGRGPETQYF; DNA: TGTGCCAGCAGTTATTCGGGGAGGGGCCCAGAGACCCAGTACTTC
V: TRBV6-6; size: .; D: TRBD1; J: TRBJ2-2; CDR3: CASSRDRGGDTGELFF; DNA: TGTGCCAGCAGTCGGGACAGGGGAGGCGACACCGGGGAGCTGTTTTTT
V: TRBV27; size: .; D: .; J: TRBJ1-5; CDR3: CASSSEGVYSNQPQHF; DNA: TGTGCCAGCAGTTCCGAGGGGGTATATAGCAATCAGCCCCAGCATTTT
V: TRBV7-9; size: .; D: .; J: TRBJ1-4; CDR3: CASSSPGQNEKLFF; DNA: TGTGCCAGCAGCTCCCCGGGACAAAATGAAAAACTGTTTTTT
V: TRBV5-1; size: once; D: .; J: TRBJ1-1; CDR3: CASSFADEAFF; DNA: TGCGCCAGCAGCTTTGCAGATGAAGCTTTCTTT
V: TRBV19; size: .; D: .; J: TRBJ2-1; CDR3: CASGTGPGRGYNEQFF; DNA: TGTGCCAGTGGCACGGGCCCGGGCAGGGGTTACAATGAGCAGTTCTTC
V: TRBV4-1; size: .; D: .; J: TRBJ1-5; CDR3: CASSQGDFWPDNQPQHF; DNA: TGCGCCAGCAGCCAAGGGGACTTTTGGCCCGATAATCAGCCCCAGCATTTT
V: TRBV7-9; size: .; D: TRBD2; J: TRBJ2-3; CDR3: CASSPGTSGTSTDTQYF; DNA: TGTGCCAGCAGCCCAGGGACTAGCGGAACTAGCACAGATACGCAGTATTTT
V: TRBV5-1; size: .; D: TRBD1; J: TRBJ2-7; CDR3: CASSFGQGDYEQYF; DNA: TGCGCCAGCAGCTTCGGACAGGGGGACTACGAGCAGTACTTC
V: TRBV19; size: .; D: .; J: TRBJ1-1; CDR3: CASNIGPVIAGTEAFF; DNA: TGTGCCAGTAATATTGGCCCGGTTATCGCGGGCACTGAAGCTTTCTTT
V: TRBV28; size: few; D: TRBD2; J: TRBJ2-2; CDR3: CASSPPGLASNTGELFF; DNA: TGTGCCAGCAGTCCCCCGGGACTAGCGTCGAACACCGGGGAGCTGTTTTTT
V: TRBV5-1; size: .; D: TRBD1; J: TRBJ2-7; CDR3: CASSLATTQGAEQYF; DNA: TGCGCCAGCAGCTTGGCGACCACTCAGGGGGCCGAGCAGTACTTC
V: TRBV9; size: .; D: .; J: TRBJ1-2; CDR3: CASSLTTGTLNNYGYTF; DNA: TGTGCCAGCAGCCTCACGACCGGGACACTAAACAACTATGGCTACACCTTC
V: TRBV6-1; size: .; D: TRBD1; J: TRBJ1-2; CDR3: CASSEIPGGRGYTF; DNA: TGTGCCAGCAGTGAAATCCCAGGGGGACGCGGCTACACCTTC
V: TRBV19; size: .; D: .; J: TRBJ2-3; CDR3: CASSAWWGPESDTQYF; DNA: TGTGCCAGTAGTGCATGGTGGGGGCCGGAATCAGATACGCAGTATTTT
V: TRBV27; size: .; D: .; J: TRBJ2-4; CDR3: CASSLSVGFKNIQYF; DNA: TGTGCCAGCAGTTTATCGGTCGGTTTTAAAAACATTCAGTACTTC
V: TRBV5-1; size: .; D: .; J: TRBJ2-1; CDR3: CASSLVGWRSYNEQFF; DNA: TGCGCCAGCAGCTTGGTAGGCTGGAGGTCCTACAATGAGCAGTTCTTC
V: TRBV30; size: .; D: TRBD1; J: TRBJ2-3; CDR3: CAWRGEGGRRDTQYF; DNA: TGTGCCTGGAGGGGAGAAGGGGGCCGGCGGGATACGCAGTATTTT
V: TRBV9; size: .; D: TRBD1; J: TRBJ1-1; CDR3: CASSVVRGTEAFF; DNA: TGTGCCAGCAGCGTCGTCAGGGGGACTGAAGCTTTCTTT
V: TRBV18; size: .; D: .; J: TRBJ2-7; CDR3: CASSPPSERVYEQYF; DNA: TGTGCCAGCTCACCACCGTCGGAGAGAGTCTACGAGCAGTACTTC
V: TRBV28; size: .; D: .; J: TRBJ2-7; CDR3: CASSLGDTYEQYF; DNA: TGTGCCAGCAGTTTGGGAGATACCTACGAGCAGTACTTC
V: TRBV19; size: .; D: TRBD2; J: TRBJ2-5; CDR3: CASRRLAGVGKETQYF; DNA: TGTGCCAGTAGGAGACTAGCGGGAGTTGGTAAAGAGACCCAGTACTTC
V: TRBV7-9; size: .; D: TRBD2; J: TRBJ2-1; CDR3: CASSSKRRERNNEQFF; DNA: TGTGCCAGCAGCTCTAAGCGGCGGGAGAGAAACAATGAGCAGTTCTTC
V: TRBV18; size: .; D: .; J: TRBJ2-7; CDR3: CASSRGRSSFEQYF; DNA: TGTGCCAGCTCACGAGGTCGGAGTAGTTTCGAGCAGTACTTC